This TCR beta chain was identified in a study of CD8+ T cells in alopecia areata. Turning to the study itself: Tofacitinib ran for 6 to 18 months before 6 months off drug. Broader study findings: Scalp clonality, along with expanded CD8+ clones among the top 100, was significantly decreased by tofacitinib.

RNA extraction was followed by reverse transcription into cDNA, which acted as the sequencing template. TCRdb's copy holds only in-frame clones and misses some; the assay was immunoSEQ multiplex PCR. The sample includes 200,000 to 250,000 clones, approximately 70% of them seen just once. V lost 6 bases, J lost 3 bases, and 7 bases stayed unmatched. The CDR3 totals 14 residues. Germline V lookup: CDR1 LGHNA, CDR2 YSLEER. On this clone: Its antigen is not identified.

Noted treatment: oral pan-JAK inhibitor, 5-10 mg twice daily. The sequence derives from a human donor with alopecia areata. The sample here was CD4+ T cells sorted from blood, taken around week 46, from a patient treated with tofacitinib. The chain couples TRBV4-3 to TRBJ1-2; 7 positions agree with TRBD1. CDR3 region: CASSRQGGDYGYTF. The CDR3 DNA is TGCGCCAGCAGTCGACAGGGTGGGGACTATGGCTACACCTTC.